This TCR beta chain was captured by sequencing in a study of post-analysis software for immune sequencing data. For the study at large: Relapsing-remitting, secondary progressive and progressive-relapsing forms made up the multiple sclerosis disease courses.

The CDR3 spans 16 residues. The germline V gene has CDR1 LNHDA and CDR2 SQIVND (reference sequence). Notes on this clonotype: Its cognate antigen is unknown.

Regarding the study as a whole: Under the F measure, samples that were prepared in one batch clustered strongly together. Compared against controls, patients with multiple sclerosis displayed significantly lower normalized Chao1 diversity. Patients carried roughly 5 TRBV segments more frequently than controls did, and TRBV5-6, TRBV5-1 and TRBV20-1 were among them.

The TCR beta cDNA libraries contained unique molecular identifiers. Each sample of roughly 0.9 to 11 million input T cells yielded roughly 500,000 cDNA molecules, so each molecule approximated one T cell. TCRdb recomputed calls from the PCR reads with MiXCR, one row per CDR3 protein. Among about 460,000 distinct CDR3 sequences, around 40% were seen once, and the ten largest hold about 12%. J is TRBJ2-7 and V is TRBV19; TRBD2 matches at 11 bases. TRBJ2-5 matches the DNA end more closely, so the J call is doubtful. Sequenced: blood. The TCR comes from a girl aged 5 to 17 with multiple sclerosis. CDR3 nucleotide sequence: TGTGCCAGTAGTGTGGGACTAGCGGATTGGGAAGAGACCCAGTACTTC. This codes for CASSVGLADWEETQYF.